This T cell receptor (beta chain) appears in the sequencing data of a study of PD-L1 blockade in urothelial cancer. Time point of the sample: pretreatment peripheral blood. The method was immunoSEQ multiplex PCR; TCRdb's version includes in-frame clones alone and lacks a portion of them. The sample has fewer than 95,000 clones, 84% seen once; the top ten hold 2% to 2.5%. The CDR3 runs to 15 residues. Germline assignment: CDR1 LNHDA and CDR2 SQIVND (reference sequence). Trimming took off 8 bases at V and 5 bases at J, with 19 bases between the two ends. This specimen was PBMCs, taken around atezolizumab (anti-PD-L1) treatment. The V gene is TRBV19, the J gene TRBJ1-5; TRBD1 is a possible D gene (5 bases). The sequence came from a man aged 55-75 years with urothelial cancer. CDR3 in amino acids: CASDWGTGVHQPQHF. As DNA, the CDR3 is TGTGCCAGTGACTGGGGGACTGGGGTCCATCAGCCCCAGCATTTT.